A selection of T cell receptor beta chains follows, all from one sample in a study of T cells and Merkel cell carcinoma outcomes. Data came from immunoSEQ multiplex PCR; TCRdb stores just in-frame clones and leaves some out. The data show some 19,000 clones, with almost 85% seen just once and 3% to 3.5% held by the top ten. The sequenced material came from tumor tissue from Merkel cell carcinoma. Receptors originate from a human donor with Merkel cell carcinoma. Each CDR3 is given with its conserved first and last residue. D genes are given only for firm matches. Clone size appears in some rows only: once, few, many, or a class for an expanded clone.

cdr3_aa: CASSYEYNQPQHF
cdr3_nt: TGTGCCAGCAGCTACGAGTATAATCAGCCCCAGCATTTT
clone_size: .
v_call: TRBV11-2
d_call: .
j_call: TRBJ1-5

cdr3_aa: CASSEGHTGELFF
cdr3_nt: TGTGCCAGCAGCGAGGGGCACACCGGGGAGCTGTTTTTT
clone_size: .
v_call: TRBV6-5
d_call: .
j_call: TRBJ2-2

cdr3_aa: CASSHWRGNTEAFF
cdr3_nt: TGTGCCAGCAGCCATTGGAGGGGGAACACTGAAGCTTTCTTT
clone_size: .
v_call: TRBV7-9
d_call: .
j_call: TRBJ1-1

cdr3_aa: CASSDGQGGVSGANVLTF
cdr3_nt: TGTGCCAGCAGCGACGGACAGGGAGGTGTTTCTGGGGCCAACGTCCTGACTTTC
clone_size: few
v_call: TRBV7-3
d_call: TRBD1
j_call: TRBJ2-6

cdr3_aa: CASSQGAGNQPQHF
cdr3_nt: TGTGCCAGCAGCCAAGGAGCGGGCAATCAGCCCCAGCATTTT
clone_size: .
v_call: TRBV14
d_call: .
j_call: TRBJ1-5

cdr3_aa: CASTPLRNSGMVNEQYF
cdr3_nt: TGTGCCAGCACCCCATTGCGGAATAGCGGGATGGTCAACGAGCAGTACTTC
clone_size: .
v_call: TRBV11-2
d_call: TRBD2
j_call: TRBJ2-7

cdr3_aa: CASSPPSGNEQFF
cdr3_nt: TGTGCCAGCTCACCTCCTAGCGGCAATGAGCAGTTCTTC
clone_size: .
v_call: TRBV18
d_call: TRBD2
j_call: TRBJ2-1

cdr3_aa: CASSLGFEYEQYF
cdr3_nt: TGTGCTAGCAGCTTAGGCTTTGAGTACGAGCAGTACTTC
clone_size: .
v_call: TRBV7-7
d_call: .
j_call: TRBJ2-7

cdr3_aa: CASSFSRERADTQYF
cdr3_nt: TGCGCCAGCAGCTTCTCCCGGGAGAGGGCAGATACGCAGTATTTT
clone_size: .
v_call: TRBV5-1
d_call: .
j_call: TRBJ2-3

cdr3_aa: CASSVDPGPVADTQYF
cdr3_nt: TGTGCCAGCAGCGTTGACCCGGGCCCCGTGGCAGATACGCAGTATTTT
clone_size: .
v_call: TRBV5-6
d_call: .
j_call: TRBJ2-3

cdr3_aa: CASSLDHSTDTQYF
cdr3_nt: TGTGCCAGCAGCTTAGACCACAGCACAGATACGCAGTATTTT
clone_size: .
v_call: TRBV7-9
d_call: .
j_call: TRBJ2-3

cdr3_aa: CASSPDLQETQYF
cdr3_nt: TGTGCCAGCTCACCCGACCTTCAAGAGACCCAGTACTTC
clone_size: .
v_call: TRBV18
d_call: .
j_call: TRBJ2-5

cdr3_aa: CASSSGTGAEAFF
cdr3_nt: TGCGCCAGCAGCTCAGGGACAGGGGCTGAAGCTTTCTTT
clone_size: few
v_call: TRBV5-1
d_call: TRBD1
j_call: TRBJ1-1

cdr3_aa: CSAWRGEAFF
cdr3_nt: TGCAGTGCTTGGCGGGGTGAAGCTTTCTTT
clone_size: .
v_call: TRBV20-1
d_call: .
j_call: TRBJ1-1

cdr3_aa: CASSLERGRYEQYF
cdr3_nt: TGTGCCAGCAGCTTAGAGCGGGGCCGCTACGAGCAGTACTTC
clone_size: .
v_call: TRBV11-2
d_call: .
j_call: TRBJ2-7

cdr3_aa: CASKGLAGGPDTGELFF
cdr3_nt: TGTGCCAGCAAGGGACTAGCGGGGGGGCCGGACACCGGGGAGCTGTTTTTT
clone_size: .
v_call: TRBV7-6
d_call: TRBD2
j_call: TRBJ2-2

cdr3_aa: CASSQDLGGGTNEQFF
cdr3_nt: TGTGCCAGCAGCCAAGATTTAGGCGGGGGGACAAATGAGCAGTTCTTC
clone_size: .
v_call: TRBV4-2
d_call: TRBD2
j_call: TRBJ2-1

cdr3_aa: CASILRGHTGELFF
cdr3_nt: TGTGCCAGCATCTTACGGGGGCACACCGGGGAGCTGTTTTTT
clone_size: .
v_call: TRBV28
d_call: .
j_call: TRBJ2-2

cdr3_aa: CATSVEGINEQFF
cdr3_nt: TGTGCCACCAGCGTGGAGGGCATCAATGAGCAGTTCTTC
clone_size: .
v_call: TRBV15
d_call: .
j_call: TRBJ2-1

cdr3_aa: CASSVGRVEREAFF
cdr3_nt: TGTGCCAGCAGCGTTGGTAGGGTAGAGAGGGAAGCTTTCTTT
clone_size: .
v_call: TRBV9
d_call: .
j_call: TRBJ1-1

cdr3_aa: CASSLETGEQPQHF
cdr3_nt: TGCGCCAGCAGCTTGGAGACAGGGGAACAGCCCCAGCATTTT
clone_size: .
v_call: TRBV5-1
d_call: TRBD1
j_call: TRBJ1-5

cdr3_aa: CASSYIRGRGYTF
cdr3_nt: TGTGCCAGCAGTTACATCAGGGGCCGGGGCTACACCTTC
clone_size: .
v_call: TRBV6-5
d_call: .
j_call: TRBJ1-2

cdr3_aa: CASSPNRGGTEAFF
cdr3_nt: TGTGCCAGCTCACCAAACCGTGGGGGGACTGAAGCTTTCTTT
clone_size: .
v_call: TRBV18
d_call: .
j_call: TRBJ1-1

cdr3_aa: CASSSRDNPRDEQFF
cdr3_nt: TGCGCCAGCAGCTCCAGGGACAATCCGAGGGATGAGCAGTTCTTC
clone_size: .
v_call: TRBV5-1
d_call: .
j_call: TRBJ2-1

cdr3_aa: CASSPGGAYGNTIYF
cdr3_nt: TGTGCCAGCAGCCCAGGGGGCGCTTATGGAAACACCATATATTTT
clone_size: .
v_call: TRBV9
d_call: TRBD1
j_call: TRBJ1-3

cdr3_aa: CASSMVRVGYTF
cdr3_nt: TGTGCCAGTAGTATGGTCCGGGTCGGCTACACCTTC
clone_size: .
v_call: TRBV19
d_call: .
j_call: TRBJ1-2

cdr3_aa: CASSLKRGRVGTQYF
cdr3_nt: TGTGCCAGCAGCTTGAAGCGGGGACGCGTCGGTACGCAGTATTTT
clone_size: .
v_call: TRBV11-3
d_call: TRBD2
j_call: TRBJ2-3

cdr3_aa: CASSVAGRYSGNTIYF
cdr3_nt: TGTGCCAGCAGCGTGGCAGGGCGATACTCTGGAAACACCATATATTTT
clone_size: .
v_call: TRBV9
d_call: .
j_call: TRBJ1-3

cdr3_aa: CASTGTAYEQYF
cdr3_nt: TGTGCCAGCACCGGGACAGCGTACGAGCAGTACTTC
clone_size: few
v_call: TRBV2
d_call: TRBD1
j_call: TRBJ2-7

cdr3_aa: CASSFATLRGSSSYNEQFF
cdr3_nt: TGTGCCAGCAGTTTTGCAACGCTGCGGGGCTCGAGCTCCTACAATGAGCAGTTCTTC
clone_size: .
v_call: TRBV27
d_call: .
j_call: TRBJ2-1

cdr3_aa: CSTGETDTQYF
cdr3_nt: TGCAGCACAGGGGAAACAGATACGCAGTATTTT
clone_size: .
v_call: TRBV20-1
d_call: TRBD1
j_call: TRBJ2-3

cdr3_aa: CASQLTGWNTDTQYF
cdr3_nt: TGTGCCAGCCAGCTTACGGGGTGGAACACAGATACGCAGTATTTT
clone_size: .
v_call: TRBV7-2
d_call: .
j_call: TRBJ2-3

cdr3_aa: CASSHYDRSISLNTIYF
cdr3_nt: TGCGCCAGCAGCCATTACGACAGGAGCATCTCCTTAAACACCATATATTTT
clone_size: .
v_call: TRBV4-1
d_call: .
j_call: TRBJ1-3

cdr3_aa: CDSRAADTEAFF
cdr3_nt: TGTGACTCAAGGGCAGCCGACACTGAAGCTTTCTTT
clone_size: .
v_call: TRBV2
d_call: .
j_call: TRBJ1-1

cdr3_aa: CASSQDRKGYTEAFF
cdr3_nt: TGCGCCAGCAGCCAAGATCGTAAAGGGTATACTGAAGCTTTCTTT
clone_size: few
v_call: TRBV4-1
d_call: .
j_call: TRBJ1-1

cdr3_aa: CASSLARGPYEQYF
cdr3_nt: TGTGCCAGCAGCTTGGCCAGAGGCCCCTACGAGCAGTACTTC
clone_size: .
v_call: TRBV5-4
d_call: .
j_call: TRBJ2-7

cdr3_aa: CASSSPGQGIGYGYTF
cdr3_nt: TGTGCCAGCAGTTCCCCGGGACAGGGAATAGGTTATGGCTACACCTTC
clone_size: few
v_call: TRBV28
d_call: TRBD1
j_call: TRBJ1-2

cdr3_aa: CASSLSTSYEQYF
cdr3_nt: TGTGCCAGTAGTCTTAGTACCTCCTACGAGCAGTACTTC
clone_size: .
v_call: TRBV19
d_call: .
j_call: TRBJ2-7

cdr3_aa: CSVPRGRGADTQYF
cdr3_nt: TGCAGCGTCCCCAGGGGGAGGGGTGCCGATACGCAGTATTTT
clone_size: .
v_call: TRBV29-1
d_call: .
j_call: TRBJ2-3

cdr3_aa: CARNVPQIQYF
cdr3_nt: TGTGCCAGGAATGTGCCCCAGATTCAGTACTTC
clone_size: .
v_call: TRBV21-1
d_call: .
j_call: TRBJ2-4

cdr3_aa: CASGQGYAWETQYF
cdr3_nt: TGTGCCAGCGGCCAGGGATATGCGTGGGAGACCCAGTACTTC
clone_size: few
v_call: TRBV28
d_call: .
j_call: TRBJ2-5

cdr3_aa: CATSKGLAGGPGELFF
cdr3_nt: TGTGCCACCAGCAAGGGACTAGCGGGAGGACCCGGGGAGCTGTTTTTT
clone_size: .
v_call: TRBV15
d_call: TRBD2
j_call: TRBJ2-2